This TCR beta chain was recovered during a study of response to subunit inactivated influenza vaccine. This clonotype came up a few times. MiXCR, run by TCRdb on the RT-PCR reads, gives a single entry per CDR3 protein. The table records some 150,000 distinct CDR3 sequences, about 12% of them present only once. The sample was also reused in another study, on T cells expressing NK-cell markers. That study adds: Libraries used 5'RACE template switching adding universal primer site and UMIs. Several experiments employed an anti-gamma-delta TCR antibody to confine sorting to alpha-beta TCR T cells. Nothing established the HCMV specificity of expanded NKG2C+ T cell clones.

The sequencing used CD8+ T cells sorted from PBMCs, collected about 13 days after vaccination. This receptor was obtained from a man aged 45-65 years who received an inactivated influenza vaccine.

CDR3 sequence: CASSYREGGYNEQFF. CDR3 DNA sequence: TGTGCCAGCAGTTACCGGGAGGGCGGCTACAATGAGCAGTTCTTC. The V and J genes are TRBV6-5 and TRBJ2-1; 8 bases map to TRBD2. There are 15 residues in the CDR3. Germline V gene data show CDR1 as MNHEY and CDR2 as SVGAGI. V shed 2 bases and J 3 bases; nucleotides not matched to a gene: 3.